Following are 20 T cell receptor beta chains from one sample sequenced in a study of post-analysis software for immune sequencing data. Whole-study findings and limits: Five or six TRBV segments (TRBV5-6, TRBV5-1 and TRBV20-1 among them) occurred more frequently in patients than in controls.

No antigen has been identified for these receptors. Unique molecular identifiers were present in the TCR beta cDNA libraries. TCRdb reprocessed the PCR reads with MiXCR, giving one entry per CDR3 protein. Of hundreds of thousands of distinct CDR3 sequences in the sample, approximately 53% are singletons; the top ten hold 4.6%. The sample comprised blood. The receptors stem from a girl aged 5-17 years with multiple sclerosis.

The gene calls are TRBV6-5 and TRBJ1-1, with D unresolved. Deletions cut 3 bases from V and 0 bases from J, with 14 bases between. The CDR3 consists of 16 residues. Germline CDR1 and CDR2: MNHEY and SVGAGI. The CDR3 coding sequence is TGTGCCAGCAGTTATTACGCCCCGTACCTGAACACTGAAGCTTTCTTT. Translation: CASSYYAPYLNTEAFF.

The gene calls are TRBV12-3 or TRBV12-4 and TRBJ1-2; TRBD1 is a possible D gene (6 bases). This CDR3 comprises 14 residues. Trimming cost V 6 bases and J 5 bases, with 16 bases left between them. The CDR3 region is CASSGYGGLYGYTF. The DNA of the CDR3 is TGTGCCAGCAGCGGTTACGGGGGGCTTTATGGCTACACCTTC.

V and J are TRBV5-1 and TRBJ2-5; tentative D call: TRBD1 (5 bases). Germline CDR1 is SGHRS and CDR2 is YFSETQ. The V gene lost 1 base and the J gene lost 2 bases, with 12 bases spanning the gap. CDR3 size: 15 residues. DNA for the CDR3: TGCGCCAGCAGCTTGAGGCAGGGCCAACAAGAGACCCAGTACTTC. Its translation: CASSLRQGQQETQYF.

V gene TRBV2 combines with J gene TRBJ2-3, with 8 positions matching TRBD1. CDR1 and CDR2 (germline): SNHLY, FYNNEI. This CDR3 is built from 14 residues. J was trimmed by 4 bases and V by 6 bases; bases with no gene match: 6. This chain's CDR3 is CASRERQGSDTQYF. CDR3 nucleotides: TGTGCCAGCAGGGAACGACAGGGGTCAGATACGCAGTATTTT.

This clonotype was seen a few times. This rearrangement joins TRBV20-1 to TRBJ2-7, with 10 bases that match TRBD1. Germline CDR1 reads DFQATT; CDR2 reads SNEGSKA (reference sequence). The CDR3 is 15 residues long. Unmatched junction bases numbered 11, after V lost 6 bases and J lost 3 bases. This CDR3 reads CSAQNDRDRGYEQYF. Here the CDR3 DNA reads TGCAGTGCGCAGAACGACCGGGACAGGGGCTACGAGCAGTACTTC.

The chain links TRBV29-1 to TRBJ2-5; no clear D. Trimming removed 7 bases at V and 5 bases at J, with 20 bases between. CDR3 length: 14 residues. Germline V gives CDR1 SQVTM, CDR2 ANQGSEA. The CDR3 here is CSAAARHRRETQYF. The CDR3 nucleotides read TGCAGCGCTGCGGCAAGACACCGGCGGGAGACCCAGTACTTC.

Of note for this clonotype: One end of the junction is discordant with germline, which a read error may explain. The chain joins TRBV20-1 to TRBJ1-5; 11 positions agree with TRBD1. The CDR3 length is 16 residues. Looked up from germline, CDR1 is DFQATT and CDR2 is SNEGSKA (reference sequence). In DNA form, the CDR3 reads TGCAGTGTTAGAGAGTCAGGACAGGGGGCTCATCAGCCCCAGCATTTT. This encodes CSVRESGQGAHQPQHF.

The chain combines TRBV2 with TRBJ2-7; 8 bases agree with TRBD1. The germline V gene has CDR1 SNHLY and CDR2 FYNNEI. The CDR3 consists of 16 residues. V shed 8 bases, J shed 3 bases, and the junction held 15 bases outside the gene matches. CDR3 amino acids: CASWGNTGTGYYEQYF. The DNA of the CDR3 is TGTGCCAGCTGGGGGAATACCGGGACAGGCTACTACGAGCAGTACTTC.

V usage is TRBV5-1 and J usage is TRBJ1-2, with a possible D match to TRBD1 (5 bases). With 0 bases removed from V and 6 bases from J, the gap between germline ends came to 18 bases. Germline lookup yields CDR1 SGHRS and CDR2 YFSETQ. This CDR3 is built from 16 residues. The chain's CDR3 is CASSLGGETQLHGYTF. The DNA of the CDR3 is TGCGCCAGCAGCTTGGGAGGGGAAACCCAACTCCATGGCTACACCTTC.

The rearrangement uses TRBV29-1 and TRBJ1-1; D uncertain. Germline V gives CDR1 SQVTM, CDR2 ANQGSEA. V was pared by 3 bases and J by 4 bases, with 9 bases between. This CDR3 is 12 amino acids long. The CDR3 DNA sequence: TGCAGCGTTGACCCACAGCTCACTGAAGCTTTCTTT. Its protein is CSVDPQLTEAFF.

In the case of this clonotype: One end of the junction is discordant with germline, which a read error may explain. The chain employs TRBV29-1 and TRBJ2-6, with D possibly matching TRBD1 (5 bases). Germline V gives CDR1 SQVTM, CDR2 ANQGSEA. There are 15 residues in the CDR3. The CDR3 spells CSVEAGCSGANVLTF. Written as DNA, the CDR3 is TGCAGCGTGGAAGCAGGGTGCTCTGGGGCCAACGTCCTGACTTTC.

The V call is TRBV10-3, the J call TRBJ2-1, with 10 bases identical to TRBD2. J gave up 7 bases and V 4 bases, and 7 bases lay outside the gene matches. The CDR3 has 15 amino acids. Germline values: CDR1 ENHRY, CDR2 SYGVKD. CDR3 residues: CAISGEREGGNEQFF. The CDR3 DNA follows: TGTGCCATCAGTGGTGAGCGGGAGGGGGGTAATGAGCAGTTCTTC.

The chain uses TRBV2 and TRBJ2-5; D is unclear. V was shortened by 4 bases and J by 2 bases, with 20 bases between the two germline ends. The CDR3 runs to 17 residues. Germline CDR1 is SNHLY and CDR2 is FYNNEI. This CDR3 is CASSAIFGTVTQETQYF. The CDR3 coding sequence is TGTGCCAGCAGTGCCATCTTCGGCACAGTTACTCAAGAGACCCAGTACTTC.

The chain recombines TRBV5-8 with TRBJ2-1, with D uncertain. CDR1 is SGHTS, CDR2 YDEGEE, per germline. This CDR3 contains 15 residues. V was cut by 0 bases and J by 8 bases, with 15 bases left in between. The CDR3 sequence is CASSLAASVHDEQFF. The CDR3 bases are TGTGCCAGCAGCTTGGCCGCATCTGTTCATGATGAGCAGTTCTTC. The entire variable domain, with the rest obtained from reference TRBV5-8 and TRBJ2-1, is as follows: EAGVTQSPTHLIKTRGQQATLRCSPISGHTSVYWYQQALGLGLQFLLWYDEGEERNRGNFPPRFSGRQFPNYSSELNVNALELEDSALYLCASSLAASVHDEQFFGPGTRLTVL.

The chain couples TRBV6-5 to TRBJ1-2; D gene ambiguous. V was shortened by 4 bases and J by 0 bases, with 12 bases between the two germline ends. CDR1 is MNHEY, CDR2 SVGAGI, per germline. The CDR3 is made up of 15 amino acids. The CDR3 bases are TGTGCCAGCAGTTTCCAGTTGGGTCCTAACTATGGCTACACCTTC. Translating it yields CASSFQLGPNYGYTF.

This clonotype was observed a few times. The chain couples TRBV5-1 to TRBJ1-2; tentatively, D is TRBD1 (5 bases). Germline V gene lookup returns CDR1 SGHRS and CDR2 YFSETQ. CDR3 length: 16 residues. With 1 base removed from V and 5 bases from J, the gap between germline ends came to 18 bases. The CDR3 loop is CASSLLGGPSGYGYTF. The CDR3 bases are TGCGCCAGCAGCTTGCTGGGGGGACCTAGCGGATATGGCTACACCTTC. The complete variable domain, with remaining parts taken from reference TRBV5-1 and TRBJ1-2, reads KAGVTQTPRYLIKTRGQQVTLSCSPISGHRSVSWYQQTPGQGLQFLFEYFSETQRNKGNFPGRFSGRQFSNSRSEMNVSTLELGDSALYLCASSLLGGPSGYGYTFGSGTRLTVV.

The chain employs TRBV20-1 and TRBJ2-1; weak D call: TRBD2 (6 bases). V was trimmed by 6 bases and J by 4 bases, leaving 22 bases between them. The CDR3 loop spans 16 amino acids. The germline CDR1 and CDR2 sequences are DFQATT and SNEGSKA (reference sequence). The CDR3 loop is CSATIPVTGRYNEQFF. DNA for the CDR3: TGCAGTGCAACGATACCAGTTACGGGGAGGTACAATGAGCAGTTCTTC.

The chain carries TRBV10-3 and TRBJ2-3; D is perhaps TRBD2 (5 bases). Trimming stripped 4 bases from V and 4 bases from J, with 15 bases between. This CDR3 region has 15 residues. Germline V gene lookup returns CDR1 ENHRY and CDR2 SYGVKD. The CDR3, as DNA: TGTGCCATCAGTGCGGTTTCGGGAATGTCAGATACGCAGTATTTT. Its translation: CAISAVSGMSDTQYF.

Only a few counts were recorded for this clonotype. The chain combines TRBV20-1 with TRBJ1-6, with D unclear. V dropped 1 base and J dropped 6 bases, with 7 bases sitting between them. The CDR3 loop spans 13 amino acids. Germline V gene sequence: CDR1 DFQATT, CDR2 SNEGSKA (reference sequence). For the CDR3, the DNA is TGCAGTGCTAGAGGGACCGCTAATTCACCCCTCCACTTT. Protein: CSARGTANSPLHF.

The V gene is TRBV20-1, the J gene TRBJ2-3; maybe TRBD2 (5 bases). CDR1 is DFQATT and CDR2 is SNEGSKA in the germline V gene (reference sequence). Trimming removed 6 bases at V and 0 bases at J, with 10 bases between. This CDR3 spans 13 amino acids. CDR3 sequence reads: CSAQAESTDTQYF. In DNA form, the CDR3 reads TGCAGTGCCCAAGCGGAGAGCACAGATACGCAGTATTTT.